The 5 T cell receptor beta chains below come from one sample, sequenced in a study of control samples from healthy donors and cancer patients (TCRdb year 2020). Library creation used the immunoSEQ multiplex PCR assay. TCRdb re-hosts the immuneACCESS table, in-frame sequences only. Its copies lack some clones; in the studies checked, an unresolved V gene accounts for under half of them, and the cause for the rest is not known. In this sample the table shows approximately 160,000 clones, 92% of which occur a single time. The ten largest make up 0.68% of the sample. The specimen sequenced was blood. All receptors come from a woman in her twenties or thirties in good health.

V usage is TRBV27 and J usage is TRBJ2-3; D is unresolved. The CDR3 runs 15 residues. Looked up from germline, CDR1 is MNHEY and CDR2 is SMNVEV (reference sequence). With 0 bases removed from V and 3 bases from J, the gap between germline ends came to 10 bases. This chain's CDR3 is CASSLSVPRTDTQYF. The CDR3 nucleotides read TGTGCCAGCAGTTTATCTGTCCCCCGGACAGATACGCAGTATTTT.

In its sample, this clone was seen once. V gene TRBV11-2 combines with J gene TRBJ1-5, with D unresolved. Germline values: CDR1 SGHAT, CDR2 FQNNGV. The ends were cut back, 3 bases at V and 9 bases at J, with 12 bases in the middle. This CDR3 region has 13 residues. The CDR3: CASSFGMRGPQHF. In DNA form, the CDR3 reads TGTGCCAGCAGCTTCGGTATGCGCGGGCCCCAGCATTTT.

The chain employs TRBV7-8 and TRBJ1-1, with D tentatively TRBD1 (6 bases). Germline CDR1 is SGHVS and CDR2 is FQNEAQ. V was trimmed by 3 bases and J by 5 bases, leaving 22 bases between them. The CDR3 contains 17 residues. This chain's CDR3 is CASSFGPGRGDRTEAFF. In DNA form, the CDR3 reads TGTGCCAGCAGCTTCGGACCGGGCAGGGGAGATAGGACTGAAGCTTTCTTT. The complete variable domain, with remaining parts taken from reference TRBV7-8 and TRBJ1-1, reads GAGVSQSPRYKVAKRGQDVALRCDPISGHVSLFWYQQALGQGPEFLTYFQNEAQLDKSGLPSDRFFAERPEGSVSTLKIQRTQQEDSAVYLCASSFGPGRGDRTEAFFGQGTRLTVV.

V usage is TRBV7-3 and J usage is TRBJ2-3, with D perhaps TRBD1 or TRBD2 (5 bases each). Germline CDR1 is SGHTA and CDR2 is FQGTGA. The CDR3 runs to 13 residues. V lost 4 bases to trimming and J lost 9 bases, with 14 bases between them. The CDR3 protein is CASSSGTGSTQYF. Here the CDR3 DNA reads TGTGCCAGCAGCTCCGGGACGGGTAGCACGCAGTATTTT.

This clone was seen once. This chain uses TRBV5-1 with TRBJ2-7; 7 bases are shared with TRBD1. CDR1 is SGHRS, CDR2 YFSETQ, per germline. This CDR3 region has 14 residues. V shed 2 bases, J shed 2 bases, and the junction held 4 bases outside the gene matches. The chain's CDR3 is CASSFNRGPYEQYF. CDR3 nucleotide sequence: TGCGCCAGCAGCTTTAACAGGGGCCCCTACGAGCAGTACTTC.